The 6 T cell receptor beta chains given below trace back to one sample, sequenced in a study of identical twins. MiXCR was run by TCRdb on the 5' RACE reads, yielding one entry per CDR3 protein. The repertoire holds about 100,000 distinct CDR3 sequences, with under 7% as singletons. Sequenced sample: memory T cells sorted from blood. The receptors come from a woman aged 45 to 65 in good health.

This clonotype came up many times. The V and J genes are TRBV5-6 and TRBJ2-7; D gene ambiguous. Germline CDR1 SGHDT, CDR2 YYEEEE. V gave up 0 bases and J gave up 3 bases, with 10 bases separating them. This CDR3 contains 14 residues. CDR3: CASSLEALDYEQYF. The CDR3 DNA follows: TGTGCCAGCAGCTTGGAAGCGTTGGACTACGAGCAGTACTTC.

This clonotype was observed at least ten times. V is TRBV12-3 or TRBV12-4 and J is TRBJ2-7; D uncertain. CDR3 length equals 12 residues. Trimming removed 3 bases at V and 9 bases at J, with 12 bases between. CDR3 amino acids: CASSLGLAGQYF. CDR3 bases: TGTGCCAGCAGTTTGGGGTTGGCTGGGCAGTACTTC.

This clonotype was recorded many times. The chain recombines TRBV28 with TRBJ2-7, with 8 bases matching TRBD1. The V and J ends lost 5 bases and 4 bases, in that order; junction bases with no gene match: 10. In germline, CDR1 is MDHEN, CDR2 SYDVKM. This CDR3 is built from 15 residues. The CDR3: CASSPDRGRNYEQYV. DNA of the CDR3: TGTGCCAGCAGTCCTGACAGGGGACGAAATTACGAGCAGTACGTC.

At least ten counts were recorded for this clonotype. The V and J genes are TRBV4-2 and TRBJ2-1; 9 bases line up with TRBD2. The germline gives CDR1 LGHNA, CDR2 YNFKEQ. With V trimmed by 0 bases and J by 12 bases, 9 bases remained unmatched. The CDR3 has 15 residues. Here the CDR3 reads CASSQEGGRGMAQFF. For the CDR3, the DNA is TGTGCCAGCAGCCAAGAGGGCGGGAGGGGGATGGCGCAGTTCTTC.

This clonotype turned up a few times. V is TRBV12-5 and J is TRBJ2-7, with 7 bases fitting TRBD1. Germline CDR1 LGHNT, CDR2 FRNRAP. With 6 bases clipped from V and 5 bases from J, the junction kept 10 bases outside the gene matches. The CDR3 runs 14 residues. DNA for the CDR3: TGTGCTAGTGGACTTGACAGGGTAGTCGACGAGCAGTACTTC. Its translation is CASGLDRVVDEQYF.

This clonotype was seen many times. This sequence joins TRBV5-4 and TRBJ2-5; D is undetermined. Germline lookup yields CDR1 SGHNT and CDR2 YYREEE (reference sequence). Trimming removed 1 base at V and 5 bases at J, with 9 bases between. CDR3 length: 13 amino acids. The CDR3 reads CASSLTQSETQYF. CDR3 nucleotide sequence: TGTGCCAGCAGCTTGACGCAATCGGAGACCCAGTACTTC.